This T cell receptor beta chain was sequenced in a study of CD8+CD57+ T cells in acquired aplastic anemia. For the study at large: Healthy donors yielded 8.5 million to 13 million CD4+ cell reads on average.

Study findings and constraints: Patient and control CD8+ Simpson's diversity was not significantly different.

For CDR3 and TCR beta VDJ profiling, genomic DNA was the template used. TCRdb fed the reads into MiXCR, producing one record per CDR3 protein. The sample lists 95,000 to 120,000 distinct CDR3 sequences, roughly 51% occurring once. A word on this clonotype: Its antigen remains unidentified.

V shed 8 bases and J 8 bases; nucleotides not matched to a gene: 7. The CDR3 contains 13 residues. Germline CDR1 is LNHDA and CDR2 is SQIVND (reference sequence). What was sequenced was sorted CD4+, CD8+, or CD8+CD57+ T cells (not recorded which) from PBMCs. The receptor was isolated from a human donor in good health, serving as a control. V usage is TRBV19 and J usage is TRBJ1-2; 11 bases align to TRBD1. This CDR3 is CASHPGQGDGYTF. The CDR3 region has the DNA TGTGCCAGTCACCCGGGACAGGGGGACGGCTACACCTTC.